A single sample is the source of the 8 T cell receptor beta chains below, sequenced in a study of blood T cells in healthy people across ages. PCR was performed a second time for 7 to 11 cycles using a sample-barcoded 5' primer and a J-beta primer mix. MiXCR was run by TCRdb on the 5' RACE reads, yielding one entry per CDR3 protein. The sample consists of around 800,000 distinct CDR3 sequences, about a quarter of them appearing once. These data were also filed under a second study, of T cells of mothers and their children.

Specimen: blood. All receptors derive from a boy aged 10-17 years in good health.

This clonotype was seen only a few times. The J gene is TRBJ1-1, the V gene TRBV29-1; D uncertain. Germline V CDR1 and CDR2: SQVTM, ANQGSEA. V shed 2 bases and J shed 0 bases, with 7 bases lying between them. This CDR3 is built from 13 residues. CDR3 loop: CSVEKQMNTEAFF. The DNA for the CDR3 is TGCAGCGTTGAAAAACAGATGAACACTGAAGCTTTCTTT. The full variable domain, completed using reference TRBV29-1 and TRBJ1-1, is SAVISQKPSRDICQRGTSLTIQCQVDSQVTMMFWYRQQPGQSLTLIATANQGSEATYESGFVIDKFPISRPNLTFSTLTVSNMSPEDSSIYLCSVEKQMNTEAFFGQGTRLTVV.

This clonotype was detected once. The V gene is TRBV14, the J gene TRBJ2-3; TRBD1 matches at 11 bases. Germline CDR1 and CDR2: SGHDN and FVKESK. J lost 4 bases, V lost 0 bases, and 18 bases had no gene match. This CDR3 region has 21 residues. The CDR3 DNA sequence: TGTGCCAGCAGCCAAGATAATTTCGGGACAGGGGGTCCCGGGGGAGCAGATACGCAGTATTTT. Its protein product is CASSQDNFGTGGPGGADTQYF. Looking up the rest from reference TRBV14 and TRBJ2-3 gives the full variable domain: EAGVTQFPSHSVIEKGQTVTLRCDPISGHDNLYWYRRVMGKEIKFLLHFVKESKQDESGMPNNRFLAERTGGTYSTLKVQPAELEDSGVYFCASSQDNFGTGGPGGADTQYFGPGTRLTVL.

This chain uses TRBV6-1 with TRBJ1-1, with TRBD1 as a possible D gene (6 bases). Germline V lookup: CDR1 MNHNS, CDR2 SASEGT. The CDR3 extends over 13 amino acids. Trimming pared 8 bases from V and 2 bases from J, leaving 12 bases between. The CDR3 DNA follows: TGTGCCAGCTTCAGGGGAGGAAACACTGAAGCTTTCTTT. Its translation is CASFRGGNTEAFF.

The chain links TRBV12-5 to TRBJ2-3; D is unclear. Germline V lookup: CDR1 LGHNT, CDR2 FRNRAP. V lost 1 base, J lost 5 bases, and 4 bases lay in between. CDR3 length: 12 residues. The CDR3 spells CASGLEEDTQYF. In DNA, the CDR3 is TGTGCTAGTGGTTTGGAAGAAGATACGCAGTATTTT. Filled out from reference TRBV12-5 and TRBJ2-3, the complete variable domain reads DARVTQTPRHKVTEMGQEVTMRCQPILGHNTVFWYRQTMMQGLELLAYFRNRAPLDDSGMPKDRFSAEMPDATLATLKIQPSEPRDSAVYFCASGLEEDTQYFGPGTRLTVL.

The chain links TRBV11-2 to TRBJ2-7; 8 bases fit TRBD1. The germline V gene encodes CDR1 SGHAT and CDR2 FQNNGV. The CDR3 is made up of 14 amino acids. Trimming removed 4 bases from V and 7 bases from J; junction bases left unmatched: 9. The chain's CDR3 is CASSSGSGGDEQYF. In nucleotides, the CDR3 is TGTGCCAGCAGCTCCGGGTCAGGGGGCGATGAGCAGTACTTC. Full variable domain (rest looked up from reference TRBV11-2 and TRBJ2-7): EAGVAQSPRYKIIEKRQSVAFWCNPISGHATLYWYQQILGQGPKLLIQFQNNGVVDDSQLPKDRFSAERLKGVDSTLKIQPAKLEDSAVYLCASSSGSGGDEQYFGPGTRLTVT.

This clonotype was counted only a few times. A read error may explain this, as a much larger clone is one base away. The rearrangement links TRBV2 to TRBJ2-1, with D unclear. The J call may be mistaken, given a closer DNA end match to TRBJ2-7. Germline V gene data show CDR1 as SNHLY and CDR2 as FYNNEI. CDR3 length: 11 amino acids. Written as DNA, the CDR3 is TGTGCCAGCATTGTCTCCTACGAGCAGTACTTC. Amino acids: CASIVSYEQYF.

The genes are TRBV6-2 or TRBV6-3 and TRBJ2-3; 8 positions match TRBD1. V lost 5 bases and J lost 6; bases outside the gene matches: 10. This CDR3 is 15 amino acids long. CDR1 and CDR2 (germline): MNHEY, SVGEGT. Here the CDR3 reads CASSRWQQGVDTQYF. CDR3 DNA sequence: TGTGCCAGCAGTCGCTGGCAACAGGGGGTGGATACGCAGTATTTT.

This clonotype was found once. One junction end disagrees with the germline gene, perhaps due to a read error. The chain uses TRBV19 and TRBJ2-5; possible D gene TRBD2, 7 bases. Germline V gene lookup returns CDR1 LNHDA and CDR2 SQIVND (reference sequence). The CDR3 consists of 14 residues. The CDR3 protein is CASSIGGRQETQYF. CDR3 DNA sequence: TGTGCCAGCAGTATCGGGGGGCGGCAAGAGACCCAGTACTTC. The full variable domain, with the rest looked up from reference TRBV19 and TRBJ2-5, is DGGITQSPKYLFRKEGQNVTLSCEQNLNHDAMYWYRQDPGQGLRLIYYSQIVNDFQKGDIAEGYSVSREKKESFPLTVTSAQKNPTAFYLCASSIGGRQETQYFGPGTRLLVL.